This entry lists 7 T cell receptor beta chains sequenced from one sample in a study of T cell clonality in common variable immunodeficiency. Profiling relied on immunoSEQ multiplex PCR, and the TCRdb table lists in-frame clones only, not all of them. The sample holds more than 30,000 clones, and no clone turns up only once. The sequencing sample was made of peripheral blood mononuclear cells. The receptors stem from a person aged 18 to 75 in good health.

The sample holds many counts of this clone. The read ends 3 residues before the CDR3 terminus; that terminus is restored from the germline J gene. The chain couples TRBV2 to TRBJ2-1; 13 positions match TRBD2. J was trimmed by 9 bases and V by 4 bases; bases with no gene match: 3. The CDR3 has 14 residues. Germline values: CDR1 SNHLY, CDR2 FYNNEI. CDR3 residues: CASSAGTSGTEQFF. Partial CDR3 DNA: TGTGCCAGCAGTGCGGGGACTAGCGGGACTGAG.

This clone was counted at least ten times. The CDR3 end lies 3 residues beyond the end of the read and is filled in from the germline J gene. The rearrangement links TRBV4-1 to TRBJ1-2; D might be TRBD1 (6 bases). Trimming removed 2 bases from V and 4 bases from J, with 14 bases in between. CDR3 length equals 15 residues. Germline V gene lookup returns CDR1 MGHRA and CDR2 YSYEKL. CDR3 protein: CASSQRGQSFYGYTF. The sequenced part of the CDR3 DNA is TGCGCCAGCAGCCAACGAGGACAGAGCTTCTATGGC.

This clone was detected ten times or more. The read gets to within 3 residues of the CDR3 end, and the germline J gene fills in the rest. The rearrangement links TRBV7-6 to TRBJ2-5, with D possibly matching TRBD1 (6 bases). V lost 4 bases, J lost 1 base, and 10 bases lay in between. Germline V lookup: CDR1 SGHVS, CDR2 FNYEAQ. The CDR3 has 14 amino acids. The CDR3 sequence is CASSSGTIQETQYF. The DNA read from the CDR3 is TGTGCCAGCAGCTCAGGGACAATCCAAGAGACC.

This clone was detected ten times or more. The read terminates 3 residues ahead of where the CDR3 ends, so the germline J gene completes it. The rearrangement links TRBV6-2 or TRBV6-3 to TRBJ1-5; D perhaps matches TRBD1 (6 bases). Trimming took off 2 bases at V and 9 bases at J, with 14 bases between the two ends. CDR3 length: 14 residues. Germline CDR1 is MNHEY and CDR2 is SVGEGT. CDR3 sequence: CASSYGPGAAPQHF. CDR3 bases read: TGTGCCAGCAGTTACGGTCCAGGGGCTGCGCCC.

The table lists this clone with many counts. The read stops 3 residues short of the end of the CDR3; the missing end is completed from the germline J gene. This sequence joins TRBV7-9 and TRBJ1-1; a possible D gene is TRBD1 (5 bases). Germline CDR1 SEHNR, CDR2 FQNEAQ (reference sequence). The V and J ends lost 6 bases and 3 bases respectively, with 14 bases between them. The CDR3 is 14 residues long. The CDR3 reads CASSSKTGHTEAFF. Partial CDR3 DNA: TGTGCCAGCAGTTCCAAAACAGGTCACACTGAA.

This clone was seen ten or more times. The CDR3 end is not reached by the read, which stops 3 residues before it; the germline J gene fills it in. This sequence joins TRBV6-2 or TRBV6-3 and TRBJ2-7; TRBD1 is a possible D gene (5 bases). This CDR3 spans 12 amino acids. From germline, CDR1 is MNHEY and CDR2 SVGEGT. V lost 6 bases, J lost 6 bases, and 12 bases lay in between. The CDR3 bases that were read are TGTGCCAGCAGCCCCCTAGGGGCCGAG. The encoded protein is CASSPLGAE. The whole CDR3 is CASSPLGAEQYF.

This clone occurred many times. The read stops 3 residues short of the end of the CDR3; the missing end is completed from the germline J gene. The gene calls are TRBV5-5 and TRBJ1-2; maybe TRBD1 (5 bases). There are 15 residues in the CDR3. CDR1 is SGHKS and CDR2 is YYEKEE in the germline V gene (reference sequence). The CDR3: CASSLGLRGGLRYTF. The sequenced part of the CDR3 DNA is TGTGCCAGCAGCCTGGGACTTCGAGGAGGCTTGCGC.